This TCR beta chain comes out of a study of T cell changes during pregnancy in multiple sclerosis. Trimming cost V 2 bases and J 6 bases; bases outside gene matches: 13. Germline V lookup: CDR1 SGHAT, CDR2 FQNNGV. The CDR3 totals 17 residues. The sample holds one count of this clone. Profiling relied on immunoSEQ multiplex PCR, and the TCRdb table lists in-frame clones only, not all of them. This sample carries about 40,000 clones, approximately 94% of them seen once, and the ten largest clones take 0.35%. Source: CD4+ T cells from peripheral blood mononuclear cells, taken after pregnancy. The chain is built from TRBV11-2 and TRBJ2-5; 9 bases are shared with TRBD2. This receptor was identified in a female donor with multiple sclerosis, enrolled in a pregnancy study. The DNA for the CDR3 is TGTGCCAGCAGCTTATTGAGGGGCGGGGGGGCCGGGAAGACCCAGTACTTC. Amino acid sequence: CASSLLRGGGAGKTQYF.